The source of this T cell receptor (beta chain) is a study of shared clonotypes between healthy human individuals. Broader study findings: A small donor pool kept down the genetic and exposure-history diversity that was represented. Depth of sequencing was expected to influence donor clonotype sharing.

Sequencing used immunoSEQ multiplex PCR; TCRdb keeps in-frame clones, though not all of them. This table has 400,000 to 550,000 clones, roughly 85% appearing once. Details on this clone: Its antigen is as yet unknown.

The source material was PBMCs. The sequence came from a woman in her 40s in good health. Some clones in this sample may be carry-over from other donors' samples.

CDR3: CASSSGLNNEQFF. The CDR3 region has the DNA TGCGCCAGCAGCTCGGGACTCAACAATGAGCAGTTCTTC. The chain recombines TRBV5-1 with TRBJ2-1; the D gene is possibly TRBD2 (6 bases). CDR1 and CDR2 from the germline V gene are SGHRS and YFSETQ. Trimming shortened V by 3 bases and J by 5 bases, and 9 bases separated the two germline ends. The CDR3 has 13 amino acids.